A single sample gave rise to the 15 T cell receptor beta chains below, sequenced in a study of blood T cell repertoires in COVID-19. Method: immunoSEQ multiplex PCR; TCRdb's copy keeps in-frame clones and lacks some. The profile covers fewer than 300,000 clones, with approximately 77% appearing a single time and 2.5% to 3.5% taken by the ten largest. The sequencing input was peripheral blood. Every receptor here comes from a woman aged 18-35 years with acute or convalescent COVID-19.

This rearrangement joins TRBV5-1 to TRBJ1-2; D is uncertain. The germline gives CDR1 SGHRS, CDR2 YFSETQ. V was shortened by 4 bases and J by 7 bases, with 20 bases between the two germline ends. The CDR3 spans 15 residues. CDR3 DNA sequence: TGCGCCAGCAGCACAGAGACCAACGGATATCGTGGCTACACCTTC. This gives the protein CASSTETNGYRGYTF. Filled out from reference TRBV5-1 and TRBJ1-2, the complete variable domain reads KAGVTQTPRYLIKTRGQQVTLSCSPISGHRSVSWYQQTPGQGLQFLFEYFSETQRNKGNFPGRFSGRQFSNSRSEMNVSTLELGDSALYLCASSTETNGYRGYTFGSGTRLTVV.

This chain joins TRBV27 and TRBJ2-2, with TRBD1 matching over 7 bases. V trimming: 6 bases; J trimming: 5 bases; junction bases outside the gene matches: 6. This CDR3 spans 14 amino acids. Germline CDR1 is MNHEY and CDR2 is SMNVEV (reference sequence). For the CDR3, the DNA is TGTGCCAGCAGCCATCTACAGGGGACCGGGGAGCTGTTTTTT. It translates to CASSHLQGTGELFF.

V and J are TRBV13 and TRBJ2-1; the match to TRBD1 covers 8 bases. The CDR3 contains 15 residues. Trimming took 5 bases from V and 7 from J; bases not matched to a gene: 10. The V gene's germline CDR1 is PRHDT and CDR2 FYEKMQ (reference sequence). The CDR3 region is CASSTWAGGVNEQFF. DNA for the CDR3: TGTGCCAGCAGCACCTGGGCAGGGGGCGTAAATGAGCAGTTCTTC.

This chain connects TRBV19 to TRBJ1-1; 9 bases line up with TRBD1. Trimming cost V 6 bases and J 5 bases; bases outside gene matches: 13. Germline loops: CDR1 LNHDA, CDR2 SQIVND (reference sequence). CDR3 size: 16 residues. CDR3 DNA sequence: TGTGCCAGTAGCAGGACTGCCGGGACAGGGCAGACTGAAGCTTTCTTT. Protein product: CASSRTAGTGQTEAFF.

As regards this clone: Given a much more abundant clone one base away, this may be a read error. The sample carries other DNA sequences with the same CDR3. The gene calls are TRBV5-1 and TRBJ2-7; the match to TRBD2 covers 9 bases. CDR1 and CDR2 (germline): SGHRS, YFSETQ. CDR3 size: 14 residues. J gave up 4 bases and V 1 base, and 3 bases lay outside the gene matches. The DNA for the CDR3 is TGCGCCAGCAGCTTGATGCGGGAGGGTTACGAGCAGTACTTC. Amino acid sequence: CASSLMREGYEQYF.

This sequence joins TRBV6-2 or TRBV6-3 and TRBJ2-1; D call uncertain. The V gene's germline CDR1 is MNHEY and CDR2 SVGEGT. V was cut by 0 bases and J by 9 bases, with 12 bases left in between. The CDR3 length is 14 residues. The CDR3 nucleotides read TGTGCCAGCAGTTACTCGAGCCTTATAGTTGAGCAGTTCTTC. Its protein product is CASSYSSLIVEQFF.

The rearrangement uses TRBV11-2 and TRBJ2-7; 7 nucleotides match TRBD2. V shed 1 base, J shed 5 bases, and the junction held 2 bases outside the gene matches. The germline CDR1 and CDR2 sequences are SGHAT and FQNNGV. The CDR3 spans 13 residues. CDR3 protein: CASSLGTRHEQYF. Written as DNA, the CDR3 is TGTGCCAGCAGCTTAGGGACTAGACACGAGCAGTACTTC.

The table lists this clone with a count of one. This rearrangement joins TRBV27 to TRBJ2-2; tentative D call: TRBD1 (5 bases). The germline V gene encodes CDR1 MNHEY and CDR2 SMNVEV (reference sequence). This CDR3 region has 16 residues. With 8 bases removed from V and 0 bases from J, the gap between germline ends came to 16 bases. The CDR3 sequence is CASRSSGLANTGELFF. The CDR3 DNA sequence: TGTGCCAGCCGAAGCTCAGGGTTGGCGAACACCGGGGAGCTGTTTTTT.

V gene TRBV5-1 combines with J gene TRBJ2-3, with D maybe TRBD1 (5 bases). V lost 1 base to trimming and J lost 2 bases, with 8 bases between them. This CDR3 spans 14 amino acids. From germline, CDR1 is SGHRS and CDR2 YFSETQ. Here the CDR3 DNA reads TGCGCCAGCAGCTTGCACAGGAACACAGATACGCAGTATTTT. It is translated as CASSLHRNTDTQYF.

The rearrangement uses TRBV7-2 and TRBJ2-1; TRBD1 is a possible D gene (5 bases). This CDR3 contains 13 residues. The germline gives CDR1 SGHTA, CDR2 FQGNSA. V lost 5 bases to trimming and J lost 8 bases, with 13 bases between them. In DNA form, the CDR3 reads TGTGCCAGCAGCGTTAGCTGGGGCGATGAGCAGTTCTTC. Its translation: CASSVSWGDEQFF.

This clone was detected a few times. V gene TRBV2 combines with J gene TRBJ1-5; weak D call: TRBD1 (5 bases). The germline gives CDR1 SNHLY, CDR2 FYNNEI. Trimming left V 8 bases short and J 2 bases short, with 19 bases between. The CDR3 consists of 16 residues. CDR3 amino acids: CASLKRGGRGNQPQHF. In nucleotides, the CDR3 is TGTGCCAGCCTAAAACGGGGGGGTCGGGGCAATCAGCCCCAGCATTTT.

The rearrangement joins TRBV7-9 to TRBJ2-1; 13 bases are shared with TRBD2. CDR1 and CDR2 from the germline V gene are SEHNR and FQNEAQ (reference sequence). With V trimmed by 5 bases and J by 2 bases, 0 bases remained unmatched. This CDR3 has 15 residues. CDR3 DNA sequence: TGTGCCAGCAGCGGACTAGCGGGAGCCTACAATGAGCAGTTCTTC. Translated, it gives CASSGLAGAYNEQFF.

This clone was picked up one time. The chain recombines TRBV10-1 with TRBJ2-3; 7 bases align to TRBD2. The CDR3 runs to 13 residues. J lost 8 bases, V lost 2 bases, and 4 bases had no gene match. Germline values: CDR1 WNHNN, CDR2 SYGVQD (reference sequence). Written as DNA, the CDR3 is TGCGCCAGCAGTGAGCAGCTAGCGGCTACGCAGTATTTT. Its protein is CASSEQLAATQYF.

This clone showed up just a few times. The chain couples TRBV27 to TRBJ2-7; 10 bases fit TRBD2. The CDR3 length is 15 residues. With V trimmed by 2 bases and J by 9 bases, 10 bases remained unmatched. Germline V gene sequence: CDR1 MNHEY, CDR2 SMNVEV (reference sequence). The CDR3 DNA sequence: TGTGCCAGCAGTTTACATAGCGGGAGGATTGGTGGGCAGTACTTC. It specifies CASSLHSGRIGGQYF.

The chain recombines TRBV6-5 with TRBJ1-5; TRBD1 matches at 8 bases. Germline values: CDR1 MNHEY, CDR2 SVGAGI. The ends lost 6 bases at V and 7 bases at J; junction bases unmatched: 8. The CDR3 is made up of 14 amino acids. The CDR3 DNA reads TGTGCCAGCAGCCCGACAGGGGTTTACCAGCCCCAGCATTTT. This translates into CASSPTGVYQPQHF.